This is a list of T cell receptor beta chains from one sample in a study of shared T cell receptors in the human thymus. Sequenced by immunoSEQ multiplex PCR; TCRdb stores in-frame clones only, minus some. Here the sample spans approximately 730,000 clones, roughly 85% being singletons. This same sample was also part of a study on human thymus T cells.

Material for sequencing was thymocytes. These receptors all stem from a girl under three years old with a congenital heart defect. Both conserved end residues are part of each CDR3. A D gene is named only where the DNA matches it firmly. Only part of the rows carry a size: once, few, many, or a class if the clone is expanded.

j_call clone_size d_call v_call cdr3_aa cdr3_nt
TRBJ1-1 - - TRBV6-6 CASSPQGNTEAFF TGTGCCAGCAGTCCCCAGGGGAACACTGAAGCTTTCTTT
TRBJ2-1 - - TRBV5-1 CASSLDPGQIVVQFF TGCGCCAGCAGCTTGGACCCTGGACAGATTGTGGTGCAGTTCTTC
TRBJ2-5 - TRBD2 TRBV28 CASSRARTSGGQETQYF TGTGCCAGCAGTCGAGCACGGACTAGCGGGGGACAAGAGACCCAGTACTTC
TRBJ2-7 - - TRBV5-4 CASSSGYRERYEQYF TGTGCCAGCAGCTCGGGGTACAGGGAACGCTACGAGCAGTACTTC
TRBJ1-2 - - TRBV5-1 CASSEASTNYGYTF TGCGCCAGCAGTGAGGCAAGCACTAACTATGGCTACACCTTC
TRBJ1-2 - TRBD1 TRBV27 CASSLFRDRGPSRFYGYTF TGTGCCAGCAGTTTGTTCCGGGACAGGGGACCGTCTCGATTCTATGGCTACACCTTC
TRBJ2-2 - - TRBV19 CASWFFGLVNTGELFF TGTGCCAGTTGGTTTTTTGGCCTAGTGAACACCGGGGAGCTGTTTTTT
TRBJ1-2 - TRBD1 TRBV5-6 CASSLVGQGENYGYTF TGTGCCAGCAGCTTGGTCGGGCAGGGGGAAAACTATGGCTACACCTTC
TRBJ1-1 few - TRBV5-4 CASSLRGGADTEAFF TGTGCCAGCAGCTTGAGGGGGGGAGCAGACACTGAAGCTTTCTTT
TRBJ2-2 - - TRBV15 CATSGLGLDSNTGELFF TGTGCCACCAGCGGTTTGGGCCTTGACAGTAACACCGGGGAGCTGTTTTTT
TRBJ2-2 - - TRBV28 CASSLGQRGCAGELFF TGTGCCAGCAGTTTAGGACAGAGAGGTTGCGCCGGGGAGCTGTTTTTT
TRBJ2-1 - TRBD1 TRBV14 CASSQGGTGTNEQFF TGTGCCAGCAGCCAAGGGGGGACAGGCACCAATGAGCAGTTCTTC
TRBJ1-1 once TRBD1 TRBV29-1 CSVVPGQQKAFF TGCAGCGTTGTCCCGGGACAGCAGAAAGCTTTCTTT
TRBJ1-1 - - TRBV4-2 CASSQDSGGMNTEAFF TGTGCCAGCAGCCAAGATTCCGGGGGAATGAACACTGAAGCTTTCTTT
TRBJ1-2 - - TRBV7-2 CASSLILAVRGYTF TGTGCCAGCAGCTTAATTCTGGCAGTAAGAGGCTACACCTTC
TRBJ2-3 - - TRBV6-5 CASTYGYF TGTGCCAGCACCTACGGGTATTTT
TRBJ1-1 - - TRBV11-2 CASSLAGGRRTAAFF TGTGCCAGCAGCTTAGCTGGGGGCCGACGAACGGCAGCTTTCTTT
TRBJ2-7 - TRBD2 TRBV7-9 CASSLVAAGRGYEQYF TGTGCCAGCAGCTTAGTAGCCGCTGGGAGGGGATACGAGCAGTACTTC
TRBJ1-5 - TRBD1 TRBV5-1 CARFYRGSNQPQHF TGCGCCAGATTTTACAGGGGTAGCAATCAGCCCCAGCATTTT
TRBJ2-3 - - TRBV5-1 CASSPIDIGTDTQYF TGCGCCAGCAGCCCCATTGACATAGGCACAGATACGCAGTATTTT
TRBJ2-7 - TRBD1 TRBV6-1 CASNGTGDVYEQYF TGTGCCAGCAATGGGACAGGGGACGTCTACGAGCAGTACTTC
TRBJ1-1 - - TRBV5-4 CASSLADKNTEAFF TGTGCCAGCAGCTTGGCGGACAAGAACACTGAAGCTTTCTTT
TRBJ2-5 - TRBD1 TRBV18 CASSPPLGGQGETQYF TGTGCCAGCTCACCACCCCTTGGCGGACAGGGGGAGACCCAGTACTTC
TRBJ2-1 - TRBD1 TRBV9 CASSVTRGTGGNEQFF TGTGCCAGCAGCGTCACACGGGGGACAGGGGGCAATGAGCAGTTCTTC
TRBJ2-7 - TRBD2 TRBV5-6 CASSPTGLFTYEQYF TGTGCCAGCAGCCCTACGGGACTATTCACCTACGAGCAGTACTTC
TRBJ2-5 - TRBD1 TRBV9 CASSGGQGREETQYF TGTGCCAGCAGCGGAGGACAGGGCAGGGAAGAGACCCAGTACTTC
TRBJ2-5 - TRBD2 TRBV29-1 CSVEARRLAGGIQYF TGCAGCGTTGAAGCCAGGCGGCTAGCGGGGGGGATCCAGTACTTC
TRBJ1-5 - - TRBV30 CAWNSLGHQPQHF TGTGCCTGGAATAGTTTGGGGCACCAGCCCCAGCATTTT
TRBJ2-1 - - TRBV10-1 CASGSGRGSNEQFF TGCGCCAGCGGTAGCGGTAGAGGGTCCAATGAGCAGTTCTTC
TRBJ2-1 - TRBD2 TRBV7-4 CASSLVLTSGGVHNEQFF TGTGCCAGCAGCTTAGTACTGACTAGCGGGGGGGTACACAATGAGCAGTTCTTC
TRBJ1-2 - - TRBV7-9 CASSSRQRENYGYTF TGTGCCAGCAGCTCTAGACAGCGGGAAAACTATGGCTACACCTTC
TRBJ1-5 - - TRBV27 CASRALGSNSNQPQHF TGTGCCAGCAGGGCCCTGGGCAGCAATAGCAATCAGCCCCAGCATTTT
TRBJ2-5 - TRBD2 TRBV27 CASSLWGPAGRQETQYF TGTGCCAGCAGTTTATGGGGTCCAGCGGGAAGACAAGAGACCCAGTACTTC
TRBJ1-1 - - TRBV30 CAWSFAGQGVEAFF TGTGCCTGGAGTTTTGCGGGGCAGGGAGTCGAAGCTTTCTTT
TRBJ1-2 few - TRBV28 CASSSPRAGGYTF TGTGCCAGCAGTTCCCCTCGGGCGGGGGGCTACACCTTC
TRBJ2-7 - - TRBV4-2 CASSFLGGSYEQYF TGTGCCAGCAGCTTCCTAGGGGGCTCCTACGAGCAGTACTTC
TRBJ2-7 once - TRBV15 CATSRDEDTLYEQYF TGTGCCACCAGCAGAGATGAGGACACACTCTACGAGCAGTACTTC
TRBJ2-6 - TRBD1 TRBV27 CASSRDRFPSGANVLTF TGTGCCAGCAGCCGGGACAGGTTCCCCTCTGGGGCCAACGTCCTGACTTTC
TRBJ2-2 - TRBD1 TRBV7-9 CASSSPGGEYTGELFF TGTGCCAGCAGCTCTCCAGGGGGCGAGTATACCGGGGAGCTGTTTTTT
TRBJ1-5 - - TRBV21-1 CASSKGYRGIEVRKAQPQHF TGTGCCAGCAGCAAAGGGTACAGGGGGATTGAAGTAAGAAAGGCTCAGCCCCAGCATTTT
TRBJ2-7 - - TRBV7-6 CASSLTDSNSYEQYF TGTGCCAGCAGCTTAACAGACAGCAACTCCTACGAGCAGTACTTC
TRBJ2-5 - - TRBV19 CASRDFQETQYF TGTGCCAGTAGGGACTTCCAAGAGACCCAGTACTTC
TRBJ1-6 - - TRBV15 CATSRASLWGLRSPLHF TGTGCCACCAGCAGAGCTAGTCTGTGGGGGCTCCGTTCACCCCTCCACTTT
TRBJ2-7 few TRBD1 TRBV28 CASSLKGAGQGAQKAYEQYF TGTGCCAGCAGTTTGAAGGGGGCGGGACAGGGGGCTCAAAAAGCCTACGAGCAGTACTTC
TRBJ1-6 - - TRBV6-5 CASSYLSSYNSPLHF TGTGCCAGCAGTTACTTGAGCTCCTATAATTCCCCCCTCCACTTT
TRBJ1-2 - - TRBV2 CAPPGGDF TGTGCCCCCCCTGGCGGGGACTTC